The 20 T cell receptor beta chains below were found in one sample sequenced in a study of cytomegalovirus exposure and HLA in healthy donors (dated by TCRdb to 2016 to 2017). Preparation of the library involved the immunoSEQ multiplex PCR assay. A mixture of 60 forward primers for TCR Vbeta segments and 13 reverse primers for TCR Jbeta segments was used in the multiplex PCR. As stored in TCRdb, this immuneACCESS dataset retains in-frame rearrangements with V and J assigned. A fraction of the clones does not appear; measured against another copy, unresolved V genes explain less than half of the discrepancy, and the remainder lacks a known reason. The sample's table lists a count of around 80,000 clones. About 0.82% of the sample is in the top ten clones. Material for sequencing was PBMCs. These receptors all stem from a boy aged 5-17 years in good health and CMV-seronegative.

The chain uses TRBV7-8 and TRBJ1-4; no firm D call. Germline CDR1 SGHVS, CDR2 FQNEAQ. Trimming cost V 0 bases and J 10 bases, with 9 bases left between them. This CDR3 comprises 13 residues. The CDR3, as DNA: TGTGCCAGCAGCTTAGCATCGGAGGGAAAACTGTTTTTT. The encoded protein is CASSLASEGKLFF.

The chain couples TRBV4-2 to TRBJ2-5, with TRBD2 matching over 9 bases. The trim removed 3 bases at V and 3 bases at J, leaving 11 bases unmatched. The CDR3 is made up of 17 amino acids. The germline CDR1 and CDR2 sequences are LGHNA and YNFKEQ. In DNA, the CDR3 is TGTGCCAGCAGCCAGCCGCTTAGCGGGAGAGGGGAAGAGACCCAGTACTTC. Its translation is CASSQPLSGRGEETQYF.

V gene TRBV5-4 combines with J gene TRBJ1-5; D unresolved. V shed 0 bases and J shed 4 bases, with 11 bases lying between them. Germline V gene data show CDR1 as SGHNT and CDR2 as YYREEE (reference sequence). CDR3 size: 15 residues. CDR3 in amino acids: CASSLGGNRNQPQHF. CDR3 DNA: TGTGCCAGCAGCTTGGGAGGGAATAGGAATCAGCCCCAGCATTTT.

The rearrangement links TRBV9 to TRBJ2-7; D gene uncertain. This CDR3 comprises 14 residues. Germline-derived CDR1 and CDR2 are SGDLS and YYNGEE. V was pared by 0 bases and J by 0 bases, with 7 bases between. The DNA of the CDR3 is TGTGCCAGCAGCGTAGGTGTAAACTCCTACGAGCAGTACTTC. Its protein is CASSVGVNSYEQYF.

CDR3 in amino acids: CASSPRGGYEQYF. The DNA of the CDR3 is TGTGCCAGCAGCCCCCGCGGGGGCTACGAGCAGTACTTC. V is TRBV9 and J is TRBJ2-7, with 7 bases aligning to TRBD2. The CDR3 has 13 residues. CDR1 SGDLS and CDR2 YYNGEE come from the germline V gene. V was clipped by 4 bases and J by 3 bases; unmatched bases: 4.

This chain connects TRBV25-1 to TRBJ1-1; TRBD1 matches at 9 bases. The germline V gene encodes CDR1 MGHDK and CDR2 SYGVNS. With 8 bases clipped from V and 5 bases from J, the junction kept 6 bases outside the gene matches. This CDR3 spans 13 amino acids. The CDR3 reads CASQRTGETEAFF. As DNA, the CDR3 is TGTGCCAGCCAGCGGACAGGGGAGACTGAAGCTTTCTTT. Full variable domain (outside the CDR3, taken from reference TRBV25-1 and TRBJ1-1): EADIYQTPRYLVIGTGKKITLECSQTMGHDKMYWYQQDPGMELHLIHYSYGVNSTEKGDLSSESTVSRIRTEHFPLTLESARPSHTSQYLCASQRTGETEAFFGQGTRLTVV.

This sequence joins TRBV7-6 and TRBJ1-6; possible D gene TRBD1, 6 bases. Germline-derived CDR1 and CDR2 are SGHVS and FNYEAQ. V was pared by 1 base and J by 5 bases, with 9 bases between. This CDR3 is built from 15 residues. As DNA, the CDR3 is TGTGCCAGCAGCTTAGAAGGGGGAGATAATTCACCCCTCCACTTT. Translated: CASSLEGGDNSPLHF.

This chain connects TRBV19 to TRBJ2-1; 9 bases agree with TRBD2. Germline-derived CDR1 and CDR2 are LNHDA and SQIVND (reference sequence). The CDR3 sequence is 13 residues long. V lost 7 bases, J lost 7 bases, and 5 bases stayed unmatched. The CDR3 protein is CASTNSGGNEQFF. In DNA, the CDR3 is TGTGCCAGTACCAATAGCGGGGGAAATGAGCAGTTCTTC.

V and J are TRBV30 and TRBJ1-2; D gene ambiguous. The CDR3 spans 15 residues. CDR1 is GTSNPN and CDR2 is SVGIG in the germline V gene (reference sequence). V gave up 2 bases and J gave up 1 base, with 14 bases separating them. In DNA form, the CDR3 reads TGTGCCTGGAGTAAGAGGCAGTACCTTAACTATGGCTACACCTTC. Protein sequence: CAWSKRQYLNYGYTF.

The chain employs TRBV7-9 and TRBJ2-7, with D unresolved. The CDR3 is made up of 14 amino acids. V was clipped by 2 bases and J by 4 bases, with 12 bases between them. Germline assignment: CDR1 SEHNR and CDR2 FQNEAQ (reference sequence). CDR3 bases: TGTGCCAGCAGCTTAAGTACGAGGTCGTACGAGCAGTACTTC. Its translation: CASSLSTRSYEQYF.

The V and J genes are TRBV4-1 and TRBJ1-6; D might be TRBD1 (6 bases). The CDR3 has 13 amino acids. V shed 0 bases and J shed 12 bases, with 9 bases lying between them. Germline CDR1 is MGHRA and CDR2 is YSYEKL. The DNA for the CDR3 is TGCGCCAGCAGCCAAGATTCAGGGGAACCCCTCCACTTT. Translated, it gives CASSQDSGEPLHF.

The gene calls are TRBV20-1 and TRBJ2-7, with TRBD2 matching over 12 bases. This CDR3 has 11 residues. Germline values: CDR1 DFQATT, CDR2 SNEGSKA (reference sequence). With 6 bases clipped from V and 7 bases from J, the junction kept 1 base outside the gene matches. The CDR3 DNA follows: TGCAGTGCCGGACTAGCGGGAGAGCAGTACTTC. It specifies CSAGLAGEQYF.

The chain carries TRBV7-9 and TRBJ2-2, with 10 positions matching TRBD2. V dropped 3 bases and J dropped 1; count of bases not matched to a gene: 8. The CDR3 sequence is 18 residues long. The germline V gene encodes CDR1 SEHNR and CDR2 FQNEAQ (reference sequence). CDR3 protein: CASSLAFGLAENTGELFF. The CDR3 nucleotides are TGTGCCAGCAGCTTGGCCTTCGGACTAGCGGAGAACACCGGGGAGCTGTTTTTT.

The J gene is TRBJ2-5, the V gene TRBV2; 7 bases agree with TRBD2. From germline, CDR1 is SNHLY and CDR2 FYNNEI. CDR3 length equals 13 residues. The V and J ends lost 8 bases and 8 bases, in that order; junction bases with no gene match: 11. As DNA, the CDR3 is TGTGCCAGCCCAAGCGTGGCGGGGGATACCCAGTACTTC. Encoded protein: CASPSVAGDTQYF. Together with reference TRBV2 and TRBJ2-5, the CDR3 gives the full variable domain: EPEVTQTPSHQVTQMGQEVILRCVPISNHLYFYWYRQILGQKVEFLVSFYNNEISEKSEIFDDQFSVERPDGSNFTLKIRSTKLEDSAMYFCASPSVAGDTQYFGPGTRLLVL.

V is TRBV14 and J is TRBJ2-7; 13 bases match TRBD2. V was clipped by 2 bases and J by 7 bases; unmatched bases: 8. This CDR3 has 16 residues. Germline CDR1 is SGHDN and CDR2 is FVKESK. The CDR3 protein is CASSQRGLAGAWEQYF. The CDR3 region has the DNA TGTGCCAGCAGCCAACGAGGACTAGCGGGAGCGTGGGAGCAGTACTTC.

The chain links TRBV7-9 to TRBJ1-1; D unclear. Trimming cost V 1 base and J 0 bases, with 6 bases left between them. Per germline, CDR1 SEHNR and CDR2 FQNEAQ (reference sequence). The CDR3 sequence is 14 residues long. In DNA, the CDR3 is TGTGCCAGCAGCTTAGATCCTATGAACACTGAAGCTTTCTTT. As protein: CASSLDPMNTEAFF.

The gene calls are TRBV6-5 and TRBJ1-1; 8 nucleotides align to TRBD1. V shed 2 bases, J shed 5 bases, and the junction held 10 bases outside the gene matches. Looked up from germline, CDR1 is MNHEY and CDR2 is SVGAGI. The CDR3 is 16 residues long. The CDR3: CASSYASGGAGTEAFF. For the CDR3, the DNA is TGTGCCAGCAGTTACGCCTCAGGGGGCGCGGGGACTGAAGCTTTCTTT.

The rearrangement uses TRBV4-3 and TRBJ2-7; 10 bases are a match to TRBD2. The length of the CDR3 is 16 residues. V dropped 0 bases and J dropped 1; count of bases not matched to a gene: 3. Germline assignment: CDR1 LGHNA and CDR2 YSLEER. For the CDR3, the DNA is TGCGCCAGCAGCCAAGATCGGACTAGCGGTTCCTACGAGCAGTACTTC. Protein product: CASSQDRTSGSYEQYF.

The chain combines TRBV27 with TRBJ1-2, with 7 bases fitting TRBD1. V dropped 5 bases and J dropped 8; count of bases not matched to a gene: 8. Looked up from germline, CDR1 is MNHEY and CDR2 is SMNVEV (reference sequence). The CDR3 contains 13 residues. CDR3 amino acids: CASSPSDREGYTF. The CDR3 nucleotides read TGTGCCAGCAGTCCGAGTGACAGGGAAGGCTACACCTTC.

V is TRBV5-1 and J is TRBJ2-3; TRBD1 agrees at 9 bases. CDR3 size: 19 residues. The V gene end was trimmed by 0 bases and the J gene end by 1 base; junction bases not matched to a gene: 12. Germline V gene lookup returns CDR1 SGHRS and CDR2 YFSETQ. Here the CDR3 reads CASSLAGGTGQGRTDTQYF. In DNA, the CDR3 is TGCGCCAGCAGCTTGGCCGGTGGAACGGGACAGGGTCGCACAGATACGCAGTATTTT.